The entry below describes one T cell receptor beta chain. The clone's antigen remains unknown. No much larger clonotype is one base removed from it; base qualities were not supplied. Measured from the cysteine to the phenylalanine, the CDR3 is 15 residues long. Only the CDR3 DNA is retained, 45 bases long and in frame from the first base. The V end gives up 8 bases and the J end 2 bases, leaving 12 bases in the junction not matched to a gene. CDR1 MNHEY and CDR2 SVGAGI were looked up in the germline V gene. The data stem from a study of blood T cell repertoires in COVID-19 (dated by TCRdb to 2019 to 2021). Study-level background: Samples covering the acute and convalescent phases of COVID-19 were provided by collaborators in the United States, Italy and Spain. The material from the prospective study consisted of cDNA or gDNA derived from T cells, B-cell-depleted T cells, or PBMCs. Subjects who had been exposed to COVID-19, were actively infected with it, or had recovered from it provided the deeply sampled blood TCRbeta repertoires that made up the dataset. A freely available public database, intended as a resource for researchers studying the immune response to SARS-CoV-2, is where the repertoires were released. Samples came from the ongoing ImmuneRACE study (first 160 participants) plus 1,254 subjects from 6 global collaborators. Sample metadata almost always included a de-identified subject ID, COVID-19 status, age in years and sex. Where HLA class I and class II types were available, the types were taken from metadata supplied by the sample provider, not from assay-based typing.

Study-level results and caveats: How much clinical and demographic metadata was included differed by source and by participant, and the metadata was provided uncurated.

TCRbeta CDR3 regions were amplified from genomic DNA by means of the immunoSEQ Assay, a bias-controlled multiplex PCR. The study's own analysis went as follows. The number of nucleated cells in each sample was estimated from the amplification of reference gene primers within the assay. Sequence reads were collapsed and filtered to measure the absolute abundance of every unique TCRbeta CDR3 rearrangement. For each sample, productive Simpson clonality was calculated as the square root of Simpson's diversity index across productive rearrangements. Held by TCRdb, this immuneACCESS table contains in-frame sequences only and omits some clones. Under half of the omission traces to an unresolved V gene where checked; the cause of the rest is unknown. The DNA was the basis for D and trimming; V, J and clone size are from that table. For this sample there are fewer than 150,000 clones; around 76% appear just once. Clones ranked in the top ten supply 10% to 14% of the sample.

Each collaborating institution followed its own protocols to collect whole blood in K2EDTA tubes. For TCRbeta analysis, collaborators shipped samples as frozen whole blood, isolated PBMCs, or DNA extracted from either of those sample types. The sequencing sample was made of peripheral blood. The source of this sequence is a human donor in a cohort sampled during active COVID-19. In this chain, TRBV6-5 is recombined with TRBJ2-7; 7 middle bases align to TRBD2. The nucleotide sequence reads TGTGCCAGCCTTAATGACCGTGGACTAGCCTACGAGCAGTACTTC. Its coded protein is CASLNDRGLAYEQYF.